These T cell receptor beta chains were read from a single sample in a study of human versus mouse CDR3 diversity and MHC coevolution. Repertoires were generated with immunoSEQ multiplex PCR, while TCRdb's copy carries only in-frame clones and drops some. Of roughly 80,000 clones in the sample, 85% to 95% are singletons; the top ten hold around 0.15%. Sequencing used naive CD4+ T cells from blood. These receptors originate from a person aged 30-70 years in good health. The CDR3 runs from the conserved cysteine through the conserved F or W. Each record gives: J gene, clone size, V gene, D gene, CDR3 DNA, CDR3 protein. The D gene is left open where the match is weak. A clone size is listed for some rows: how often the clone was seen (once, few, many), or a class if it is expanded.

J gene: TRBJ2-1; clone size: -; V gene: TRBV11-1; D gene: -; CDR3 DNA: TGTGCCAGCAGCTTAATGGGGCAGGAACAGTTCTTC; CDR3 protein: CASSLMGQEQFF
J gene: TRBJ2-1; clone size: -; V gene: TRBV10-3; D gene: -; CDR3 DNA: TGTGCCATCAGTGATCTTCGTGGGGCCTCCTACAATGAGCAGTTCTTC; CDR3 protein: CAISDLRGASYNEQFF
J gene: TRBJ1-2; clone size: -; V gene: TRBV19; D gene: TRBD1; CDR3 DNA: TGTGCCAGTAGTCCGGACAGGGGTTTGAACTATGGCTACACCTTC; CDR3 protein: CASSPDRGLNYGYTF
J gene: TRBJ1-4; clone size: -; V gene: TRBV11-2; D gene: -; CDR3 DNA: TGTGCCAGCAGCTCGGGCCTGCGGGATGAAAAACTGTTTTTT; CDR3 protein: CASSSGLRDEKLFF
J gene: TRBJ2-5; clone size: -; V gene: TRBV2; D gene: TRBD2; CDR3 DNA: TGTGCCAGCAGACTAGGCGGGAGAGTGGGAGAGACCCAGTACTTC; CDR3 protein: CASRLGGRVGETQYF
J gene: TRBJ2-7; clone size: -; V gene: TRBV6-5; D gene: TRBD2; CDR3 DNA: TGTGCCAGCAGTCGCCTTAGCGGGAGTTTCTACGAGCAGTACTTC; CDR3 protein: CASSRLSGSFYEQYF
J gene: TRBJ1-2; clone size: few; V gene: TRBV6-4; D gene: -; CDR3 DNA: TGTGCCAGCAGTGACTTAACTCGAGGGTCTGGCTACACCTTC; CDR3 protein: CASSDLTRGSGYTF
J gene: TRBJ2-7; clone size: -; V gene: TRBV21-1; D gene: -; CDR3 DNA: TGTGCCAGCAGCTCCCCCGGACTAGCGGGAAGACTCTACGAGCAGTACTTC; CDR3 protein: CASSSPGLAGRLYEQYF
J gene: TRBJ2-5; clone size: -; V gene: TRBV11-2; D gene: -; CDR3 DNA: TGTGCCAGCAGCAAGAAAATCGGTCAGGGTCAAGAGACCCAGTACTTC; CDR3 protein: CASSKKIGQGQETQYF
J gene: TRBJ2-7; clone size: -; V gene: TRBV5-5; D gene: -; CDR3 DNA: TGTGCCAGCAGCTTGGTCTTAGCGGCGAGGGAGCAGTACTTC; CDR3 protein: CASSLVLAAREQYF
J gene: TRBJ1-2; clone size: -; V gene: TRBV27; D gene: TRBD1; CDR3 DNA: TGTGCCAGCAGTTTATCCCCTTTCGTCTTGACAGGGGCGAAAGCTAACTATGGCTACACCTTC; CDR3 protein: CASSLSPFVLTGAKANYGYTF
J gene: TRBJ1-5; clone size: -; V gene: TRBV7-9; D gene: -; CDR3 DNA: TGTGCCAGCAGCTTGGAAGGGGTCAATCAGCCCCAGCATTTT; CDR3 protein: CASSLEGVNQPQHF
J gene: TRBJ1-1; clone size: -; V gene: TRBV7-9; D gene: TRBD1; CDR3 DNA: TGTGCCAGCAGCCATCCTACAGGGGGCAGTTCCCGGTACACTGAAGCTTTCTTT; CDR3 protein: CASSHPTGGSSRYTEAFF
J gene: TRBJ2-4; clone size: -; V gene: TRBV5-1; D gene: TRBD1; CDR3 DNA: TGCGCCAGCAGCTTGGAGACAGGGGGGTATGTAGCCAAAAACATTCAGTACTTC; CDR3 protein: CASSLETGGYVAKNIQYF
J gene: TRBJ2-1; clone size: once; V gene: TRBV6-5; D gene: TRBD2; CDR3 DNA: TGTGCCAGCAGTTACGGCGGGAGGGCCTACAATGAGCAGTTCTTC; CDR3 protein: CASSYGGRAYNEQFF
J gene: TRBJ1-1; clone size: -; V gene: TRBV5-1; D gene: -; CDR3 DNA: TGCGCCAGCAGCTTGGATGTTGGCAGTATGACTGAAGCTTTCTTT; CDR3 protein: CASSLDVGSMTEAFF
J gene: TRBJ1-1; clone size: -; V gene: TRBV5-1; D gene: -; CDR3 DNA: TGCGCCAGCAGCAAGGGACGGACAGATCAGGGCACTGAAGCTTTCTTT; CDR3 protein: CASSKGRTDQGTEAFF
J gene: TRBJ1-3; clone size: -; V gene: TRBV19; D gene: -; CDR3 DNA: TGTGCCAGTACCGAGGACAGCTTCTCTGGAAACACCATATATTTT; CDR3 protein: CASTEDSFSGNTIYF
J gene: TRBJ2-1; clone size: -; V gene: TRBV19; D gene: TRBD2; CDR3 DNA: TGTGCCAGTAGAGCGGGGACTAGCGGGAGGGCCATCTATGAGCAGTTCTTC; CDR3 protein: CASRAGTSGRAIYEQFF
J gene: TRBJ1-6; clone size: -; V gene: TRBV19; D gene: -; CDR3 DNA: TGTGCCAGTAGTATTAACGCTCGGGGAGGGAATTCACCCCTCCACTTT; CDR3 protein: CASSINARGGNSPLHF
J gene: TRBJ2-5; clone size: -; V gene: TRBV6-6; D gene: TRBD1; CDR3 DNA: TGTGCCAGCAGCTGGTCCCGGGACAGGGTAGAGACCCAGTACTTC; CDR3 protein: CASSWSRDRVETQYF
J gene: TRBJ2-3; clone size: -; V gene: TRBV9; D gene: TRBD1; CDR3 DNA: TGTGCCAGCAGCGTAGCAGGACAGGGGTTCCCAGATACGCAGTATTTT; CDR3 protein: CASSVAGQGFPDTQYF
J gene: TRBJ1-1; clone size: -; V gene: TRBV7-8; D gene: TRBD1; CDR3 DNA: TGTGCCAGCAGCTTAAGCAGGGGGAGGAACACTGAAGCTTTCTTT; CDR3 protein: CASSLSRGRNTEAFF
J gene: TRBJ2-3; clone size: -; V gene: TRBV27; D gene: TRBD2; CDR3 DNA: TGTGCCAGCAGTTTATATCCAGCGGGGGCCACAGATACGCAGTATTTT; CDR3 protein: CASSLYPAGATDTQYF
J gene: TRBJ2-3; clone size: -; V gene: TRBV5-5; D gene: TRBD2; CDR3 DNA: TGTGCCAGCAGCTTGGTGACTAGCGGCACAGATACGCAGTATTTT; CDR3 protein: CASSLVTSGTDTQYF
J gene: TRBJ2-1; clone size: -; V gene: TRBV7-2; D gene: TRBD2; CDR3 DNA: TGTGCCAGCAGCTTAGCTCGGACTAGCGGGAGAGCTGCGGACAATGAGCAGTTCTTC; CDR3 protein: CASSLARTSGRAADNEQFF
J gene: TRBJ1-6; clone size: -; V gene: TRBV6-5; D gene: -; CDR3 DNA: TGTGCCAGCAGTGCCCAGGGTGAGAATTCACCCCTCCACTTT; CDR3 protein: CASSAQGENSPLHF
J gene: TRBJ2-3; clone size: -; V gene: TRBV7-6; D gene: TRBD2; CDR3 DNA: TGTGCCAGCAGCTTAGTCGGGGGGGTCACAGATACGCAGTATTTT; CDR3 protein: CASSLVGGVTDTQYF
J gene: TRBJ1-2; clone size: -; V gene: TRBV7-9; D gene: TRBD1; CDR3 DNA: TGTGCCAGCAGCTTATCCCCCCGGGACAGACCCTATGGCTACACCTTC; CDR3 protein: CASSLSPRDRPYGYTF
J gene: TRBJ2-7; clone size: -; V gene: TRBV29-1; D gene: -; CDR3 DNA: TGCAGCGTTAAGACACTCAACGCGTACGAGCAGTACTTC; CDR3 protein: CSVKTLNAYEQYF
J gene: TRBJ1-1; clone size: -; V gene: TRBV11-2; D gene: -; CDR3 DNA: TGTGCCAGCAGCGGCGGTGGCTTCACCGATGAAGCTTTCTTT; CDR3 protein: CASSGGGFTDEAFF
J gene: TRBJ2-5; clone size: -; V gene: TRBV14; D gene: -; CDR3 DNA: TGTGCCAGCAGCCAAGGAGTCCAGGGCTTGGGGGAGACCCAGTACTTC; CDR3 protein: CASSQGVQGLGETQYF
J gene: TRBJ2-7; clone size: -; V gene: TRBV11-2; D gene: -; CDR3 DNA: TGTGCCAGCAGTCCTGGGGCGGAATCCTACGAGCAGTACTTC; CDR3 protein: CASSPGAESYEQYF
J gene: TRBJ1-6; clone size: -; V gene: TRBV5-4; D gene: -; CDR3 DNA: TGTGCCAGCAGTAACGGTAGCTCCTATAATTCACCCCTCCACTTT; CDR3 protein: CASSNGSSYNSPLHF
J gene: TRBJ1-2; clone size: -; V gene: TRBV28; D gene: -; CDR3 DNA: TGTGCCAGCAGTTTAAGGAACAGTGATGGCTACACCTTC; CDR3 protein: CASSLRNSDGYTF
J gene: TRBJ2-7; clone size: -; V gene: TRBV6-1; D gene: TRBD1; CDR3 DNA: TGTGCCACTCGAAGGGACAGGGCGACCTACGAGCAGTACTTC; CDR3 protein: CATRRDRATYEQYF
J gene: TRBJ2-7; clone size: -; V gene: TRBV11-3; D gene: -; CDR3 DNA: TGTGCCAGCAGCGAGGGTGGCTCCTACGAGCAGTACTTC; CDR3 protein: CASSEGGSYEQYF
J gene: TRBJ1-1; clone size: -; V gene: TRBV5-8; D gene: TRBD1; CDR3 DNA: TGTGCCAGCAGCTTGGTTGTCAGGGGGTTGGAGGAGGCTTTCTTT; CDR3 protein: CASSLVVRGLEEAFF
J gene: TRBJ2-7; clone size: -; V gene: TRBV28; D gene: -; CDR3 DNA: TGTGCCAGTGGAGGGGACCCTCTCTACGAGCAGTACTTC; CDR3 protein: CASGGDPLYEQYF
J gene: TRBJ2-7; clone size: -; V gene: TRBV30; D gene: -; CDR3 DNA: TGTGCCTGGAGTTCCAGCGGTATAACGGGCGAGCAGTACTTC; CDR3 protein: CAWSSSGITGEQYF
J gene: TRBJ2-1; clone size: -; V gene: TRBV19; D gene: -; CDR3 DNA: TGTGCCAGTAGTATTCAGTCCGAGCAGTTCTTC; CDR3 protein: CASSIQSEQFF
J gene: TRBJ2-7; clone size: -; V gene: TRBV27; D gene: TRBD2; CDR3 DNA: TGTGCCAGCAGTAAAAAGGCGGGGGGGGTTTACGAGCAGTACTTC; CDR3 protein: CASSKKAGGVYEQYF
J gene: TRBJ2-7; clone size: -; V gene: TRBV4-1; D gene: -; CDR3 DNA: TGCGCCAGCAGCCATGTAGGGGCCGACTCCTACGAGCAGTACTTC; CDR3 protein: CASSHVGADSYEQYF
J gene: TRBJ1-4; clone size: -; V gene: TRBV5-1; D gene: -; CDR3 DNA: TGCGCCAGCAGCTTCGTCCCTGCGACTAATGAAAAACTGTTTTTT; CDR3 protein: CASSFVPATNEKLFF
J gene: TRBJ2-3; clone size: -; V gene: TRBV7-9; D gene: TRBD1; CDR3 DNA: TGTGCCAGCAGCTCAGGGACAGGAGTCACAGATACGCAGTATTTT; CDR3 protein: CASSSGTGVTDTQYF
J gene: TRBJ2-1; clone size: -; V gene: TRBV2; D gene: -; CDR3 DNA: TGTGCCAGCAAGGAGGAAAGCTCCTACAATGAGCAGTTCTTC; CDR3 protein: CASKEESSYNEQFF
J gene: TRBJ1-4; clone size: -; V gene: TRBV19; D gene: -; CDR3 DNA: TGTGCCCGAGGGCAGCCCCCAAAACTGTTTTTT; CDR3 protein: CARGQPPKLFF
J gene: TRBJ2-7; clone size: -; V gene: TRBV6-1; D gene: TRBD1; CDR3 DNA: TGTGCCAGCAGTGCCACCAGGGGGCTTGGAGAGCAGTACTTC; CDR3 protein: CASSATRGLGEQYF
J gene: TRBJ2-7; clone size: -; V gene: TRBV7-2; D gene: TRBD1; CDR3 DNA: TGTGCCAGCAGCTTCGGGACAGGGGCCTCCTACGAGCAGTACTTC; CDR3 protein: CASSFGTGASYEQYF
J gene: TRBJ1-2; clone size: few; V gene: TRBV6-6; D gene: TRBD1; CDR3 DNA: TGTGCCAGCACCCGGACAGGATTATTTAACTATGGCTACACCTTC; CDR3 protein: CASTRTGLFNYGYTF
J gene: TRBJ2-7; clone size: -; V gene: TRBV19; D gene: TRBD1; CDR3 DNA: TGTGCCAGTAGGGGGACAGGGAGCCACGAGCAGTACTTC; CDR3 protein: CASRGTGSHEQYF
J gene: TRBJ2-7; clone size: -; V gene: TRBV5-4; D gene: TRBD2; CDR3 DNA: TGTGCCAGCAGCTTGGGGCGGGAGGGGTACGAGCAGTACTTC; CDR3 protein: CASSLGREGYEQYF
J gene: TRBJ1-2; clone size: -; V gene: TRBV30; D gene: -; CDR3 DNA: TGTGCCTGGAGCCGGCAGGGGTGGGGTACCTATGGCTACACCTTC; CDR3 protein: CAWSRQGWGTYGYTF
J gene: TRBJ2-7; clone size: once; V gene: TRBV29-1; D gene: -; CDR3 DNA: TGCAGCGTTGCACGGGTCCTCTCCTACGAGCAGTACTTC; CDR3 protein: CSVARVLSYEQYF